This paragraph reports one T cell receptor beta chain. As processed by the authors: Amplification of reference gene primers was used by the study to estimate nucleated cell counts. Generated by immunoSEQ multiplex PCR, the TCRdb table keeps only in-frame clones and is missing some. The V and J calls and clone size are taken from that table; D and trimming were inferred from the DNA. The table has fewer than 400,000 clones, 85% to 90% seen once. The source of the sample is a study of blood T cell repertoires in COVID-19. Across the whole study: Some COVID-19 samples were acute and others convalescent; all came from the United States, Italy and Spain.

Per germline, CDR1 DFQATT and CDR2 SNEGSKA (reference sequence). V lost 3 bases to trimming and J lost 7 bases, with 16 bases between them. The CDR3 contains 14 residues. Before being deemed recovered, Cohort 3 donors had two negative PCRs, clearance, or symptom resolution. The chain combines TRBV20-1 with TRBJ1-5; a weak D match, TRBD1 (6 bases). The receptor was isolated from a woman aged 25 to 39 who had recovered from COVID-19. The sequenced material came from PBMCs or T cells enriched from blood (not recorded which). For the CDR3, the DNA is TGCAGTGCTAGTCGGGACACGTGGAGACAGCCCCAGCATTTT. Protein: CSASRDTWRQPQHF.